This T cell receptor (beta chain) was sequenced for a study of human T cells and chemical hapten exposure. Time point specified: patch test 2, 6 weeks after DPC sensitization. Documented treatment: therapeutic diphenylcyclopropenone sensitization with weekly scalp DPC. TCRdb ran MiXCR on the RACE reads and lists one entry per CDR3 protein. The sample lists fewer than 85,000 distinct CDR3 sequences, 9.5% to 13% occurring once. Overall study findings and caveats: Patch test score was positively correlated with the counts of PT1 expanded TCRs.

This clonotype was recorded many times. Its antigen is unknown. This CDR3 has 17 amino acids. Germline V gene lookup returns CDR1 SNHLY and CDR2 FYNNEI. The ends lost 6 bases at V and 1 base at J; junction bases unmatched: 9. The sequenced sample was whole blood, obtained in connection with sensitization to the hapten diphenylcyclopropenone (DPC). The TCR originated in a man aged 18 to 29 with alopecia areata. Some clones in this sample may be carry-over from other donors' samples. V gene TRBV2 combines with J gene TRBJ2-1; 10 bases fit TRBD1. CDR3 in DNA: TGTGCCAGCAGATCCCGGACAGGGGGAATTTCCTACAATGAGCAGTTCTTC. Its protein is CASRSRTGGISYNEQFF.